This T cell receptor beta chain is from a study of blood T cell repertoires in COVID-19. Germline values: CDR1 GTSNPN, CDR2 SVGIG (reference sequence). The CDR3 totals 13 residues. Trimming shortened V by 7 bases and J by 0 bases, and 13 bases separated the two germline ends. Sequenced by immunoSEQ multiplex PCR; TCRdb stores in-frame clones only, minus some. The repertoire includes 74,000 or so clones, more than 80% of them detected once, and roughly 2.7% sits in the top ten. The clonotype originates from a man aged 50-60 years with acute or convalescent COVID-19. The chain has TRBV30 and TRBJ2-7; a possible D gene is TRBD2 (6 bases). Material: peripheral blood. As DNA, the CDR3 is TGTGCCTCCAGAGGAGCGGGCTCCTACGAGCAGTACTTC. This encodes CASRGAGSYEQYF.